Listed here are 29 T cell receptor beta chains from one sample, sequenced in a study of Tregs in tolerant kidney transplant recipients. Their antigens remain unidentified. The method was immunoSEQ multiplex PCR; TCRdb's version includes in-frame clones alone and lacks a portion of them. The sample carries approximately 17,000 clones, around 55% recorded once. Sequences were obtained from Tregs from blood cultured with allogeneic cells. The receptors come from a human donor in good health.

This clone was detected many times. V usage is TRBV5-1 and J usage is TRBJ1-6, with 8 bases lining up with TRBD1. The CDR3 is 16 amino acids. Germline CDR1 is SGHRS and CDR2 is YFSETQ. V lost 2 bases, J lost 9 bases, and 10 bases stayed unmatched. The CDR3 reads CASSFGTGGRSSPLHF. In nucleotides, the CDR3 is TGCGCCAGCAGCTTCGGGACAGGCGGTCGAAGTTCACCCCTCCACTTT.

V usage is TRBV7-8 and J usage is TRBJ2-7; 7 nucleotides line up with TRBD2. Germline lookup yields CDR1 SGHVS and CDR2 FQNEAQ. The CDR3 is 15 residues long. J lost 3 bases, V lost 5 bases, and 10 bases had no gene match. The CDR3 coding sequence is TGTGCCAGCAGCCCAAGGGAGGGTAAGGGCTACGAGCAGTACTTC. As protein: CASSPREGKGYEQYF.

At least ten counts were recorded for this clone. The chain employs TRBV6-6 and TRBJ1-1, with TRBD1 identical over 7 bases. CDR1 MNHNY and CDR2 SVGAGI come from the germline V gene (reference sequence). The CDR3 contains 14 residues. The V gene end was trimmed by 7 bases and the J gene end by 10 bases; junction bases not matched to a gene: 15. The DNA for the CDR3 is TGTGCCAGCACCGACTACGGGAAGGGGGCGGGAGCTTTCTTT. As protein: CASTDYGKGAGAFF.

This clone was seen only a few times. The chain carries TRBV4-3 and TRBJ2-5; D gene ambiguous. CDR3 size: 15 residues. Germline V gene sequence: CDR1 LGHNA, CDR2 YSLEER. Trimming cost V 1 base and J 2 bases, with 11 bases left between them. In DNA, the CDR3 is TGCGCCAGCAGCCAAGGGCTCGGCAGGCAAGAGACCCAGTACTTC. Translated, it gives CASSQGLGRQETQYF.

The chain recombines TRBV6-5 with TRBJ1-3; TRBD1 is a possible D gene (5 bases). Germline CDR1 and CDR2: MNHEY and SVGAGI. This CDR3 spans 15 amino acids. Trimming took off 2 bases at V and 4 bases at J, with 12 bases between the two ends. DNA for the CDR3: TGTGCCAGCAGTTACCAGGGCTTAGGGGGAAACACCATATATTTT. Encoded protein: CASSYQGLGGNTIYF.

In this sample, this clone turned up a few times. The chain joins TRBV4-1 to TRBJ2-2, with unresolved D. The germline V and J ends were trimmed by 0 bases and 1 base, with 9 bases remaining between them. This CDR3 has 16 amino acids. Germline assignment: CDR1 MGHRA and CDR2 YSYEKL. The CDR3 loop reads CASSQEWRRNTGELFF. CDR3 coding DNA: TGCGCCAGCAGCCAAGAATGGCGAAGGAACACCGGGGAGCTGTTTTTT.

By its share, this clone is large (0.1 to 1%). This chain links TRBV27 with TRBJ1-5; D not certain. CDR1 and CDR2 from the germline V gene are MNHEY and SMNVEV (reference sequence). V was trimmed by 3 bases and J by 4 bases, leaving 7 bases between them. The CDR3 has 13 amino acids. CDR3 sequence (DNA): TGTGCCAGCAGTTTTTACGGGAATCAGCCCCAGCATTTT. Residues: CASSFYGNQPQHF.

The CDR3 DNA reads TGTGCCAGCAGCTCGCCCCCTCAGCGGCCCGGGACCCAGTACTTC. Its translation: CASSSPPQRPGTQYF. This rearrangement joins TRBV7-2 to TRBJ2-5, with D possibly being TRBD2 (5 bases). Germline V gene data show CDR1 as SGHTA and CDR2 as FQGNSA. Between the trimmed V and J ends, which lost 4 bases and 7 bases, there was a span of 19 bases. CDR3 length: 15 residues.

The V call is TRBV19, the J call TRBJ2-2, with 7 bases lining up with TRBD2. Per the germline V gene, CDR1 is LNHDA and CDR2 is SQIVND (reference sequence). This CDR3 spans 13 amino acids. The trim removed 6 bases at V and 5 bases at J, leaving 3 bases unmatched. CDR3 in DNA: TGTGCCAGTAGGCAGGGAGGGACCGGGGAGCTGTTTTTT. Translation gives CASRQGGTGELFF.

This chain links TRBV11-2 with TRBJ2-5; D is undetermined. The CDR3 runs to 11 residues. Germline CDR1 and CDR2: SGHAT and FQNNGV. Trimming stripped 5 bases from V and 8 bases from J, with 9 bases between. As DNA, the CDR3 is TGTGCCAGCAGCCCCCCTCAAACCCAGTACTTC. Translating gives CASSPPQTQYF.

This sequence joins TRBV10-3 and TRBJ2-1; no reliable D call. Trimming took off 5 bases at V and 4 bases at J, with 3 bases between the two ends. CDR1 and CDR2 (germline): ENHRY, SYGVKD. This CDR3 contains 11 residues. The CDR3 nucleotides are TGTGCCATCAGTTCGTACAATGAGCAGTTCTTC. Its protein is CAISSYNEQFF.

The chain uses TRBV11-3 and TRBJ2-7; D is unresolved. The germline V and J ends were trimmed by 7 bases and 4 bases, with 11 bases remaining between them. Germline values: CDR1 SGHNT, CDR2 YENEEA. The CDR3 spans 12 residues. CDR3 sequence (DNA): TGTGCCAGCACCCTGCCCGGGTACGAGCAGTACTTC. Encoded protein: CASTLPGYEQYF.

The genes are TRBV29-1 and TRBJ1-2; no definite D call. The CDR3 length is 12 residues. Germline loops: CDR1 SQVTM, CDR2 ANQGSEA. V dropped 4 bases and J dropped 1 base, with 7 bases sitting between them. CDR3 protein: CSVGSINYGYTF. The CDR3 DNA is TGCAGCGTTGGGAGTATTAACTATGGCTACACCTTC.

The chain links TRBV5-6 to TRBJ2-3; D not resolved. CDR1 and CDR2 from the germline V gene are SGHDT and YYEEEE. The germline V and J ends were trimmed by 2 bases and 7 bases, with 14 bases remaining between them. The CDR3 has 14 residues. DNA of the CDR3: TGTGCCAGCAGCTTTGCTAAAAGCCCCTATACGCAGTATTTT. Its translation: CASSFAKSPYTQYF. Full variable domain (rest looked up from reference TRBV5-6 and TRBJ2-3): DAGVTQSPTHLIKTRGQQVTLRCSPKSGHDTVSWYQQALGQGPQFIFQYYEEEERQRGNFPDRFSGHQFPNYSSELNVNALLLGDSALYLCASSFAKSPYTQYFGPGTRLTVL.

This clone was counted ten times or more. The chain links TRBV12-5 to TRBJ1-3; a weak D match, TRBD1 (5 bases). With 0 bases removed from V and 4 bases from J, the gap between germline ends came to 25 bases. The CDR3 is 20 residues long. The germline CDR1 and CDR2 sequences are LGHNT and FRNRAP. In DNA, the CDR3 is TGTGCTAGTGGTTTGGTCTCTTTGTCAGGCGCCCTTCGGGGGGGAAACACCATATATTTT. This translates into CASGLVSLSGALRGGNTIYF.

In this sample, this clone turned up once. The genes are TRBV5-1 and TRBJ2-1; D gene unclear. Germline CDR1 reads SGHRS; CDR2 reads YFSETQ. This CDR3 contains 15 residues. V gave up 4 bases and J gave up 5 bases, with 16 bases separating them. CDR3 amino acids: CASSRTPGRHNEQFF. In DNA, the CDR3 is TGCGCCAGCAGCCGAACACCGGGCCGACACAATGAGCAGTTCTTC.

The chain couples TRBV5-4 to TRBJ2-3, with 12 nucleotides matching TRBD2. The germline V gene encodes CDR1 SGHNT and CDR2 YYREEE (reference sequence). CDR3 size: 16 residues. V was clipped by 4 bases and J by 5 bases; unmatched bases: 8. The CDR3 region has the DNA TGTGCCAGCAGCGATGGGACTAGCGGGTGGGGAGATACGCAGTATTTT. Its translation: CASSDGTSGWGDTQYF.

This clone was seen a few times. J is TRBJ2-3 and V is TRBV6-4, with D perhaps TRBD2 (6 bases). CDR3 length: 16 residues. Germline V lookup: CDR1 MRHNA, CDR2 SNTAGT. The V gene lost 7 bases and the J gene lost 1 base, with 18 bases spanning the gap. This CDR3 is CASTRIGGCGTDTQYF. The CDR3 nucleotides read TGTGCCAGCACCAGAATCGGGGGTTGCGGCACAGATACGCAGTATTTT.

V and J are TRBV27 and TRBJ2-3; 9 nucleotides line up with TRBD1. The CDR3 consists of 14 residues. From germline, CDR1 is MNHEY and CDR2 SMNVEV (reference sequence). V dropped 7 bases and J dropped 3; count of bases not matched to a gene: 5. CDR3 nucleotides: TGTGCCAGCACTCCGGGACAGGGAACAGATACGCAGTATTTT. Its translation: CASTPGQGTDTQYF.

The gene calls are TRBV5-1 and TRBJ2-2, with TRBD2 as a possible D gene (5 bases). There are 15 residues in the CDR3. Germline V gene data show CDR1 as SGHRS and CDR2 as YFSETQ. V lost 3 bases, J lost 7 bases, and 16 bases lay in between. The CDR3 sequence: CASSSGLIGIGELFF. CDR3 nucleotides: TGCGCCAGCAGCTCGGGATTAATTGGCATCGGGGAGCTGTTTTTT.

The gene calls are TRBV9 and TRBJ2-7; D is unresolved. Germline CDR1 reads SGDLS; CDR2 reads YYNGEE. This CDR3 spans 13 amino acids. V lost 0 bases and J lost 5, with 9 bases in between. Here the CDR3 DNA reads TGTGCCAGCAGCGTAGATGGTAGTAACGAGCAGTACTTC. Amino acids: CASSVDGSNEQYF.

This clone turned up a few times. V is TRBV6-5 and J is TRBJ1-5; 8 bases align to TRBD1. CDR1 is MNHEY, CDR2 SVGAGI, per germline. Trimming at V came to 8 bases and at J to 6 bases, leaving 6 bases not matched to a gene. The CDR3 is 13 residues long. Here the CDR3 reads CASGRGLGQPQHF. CDR3 nucleotides: TGTGCCAGCGGCAGGGGGCTTGGTCAGCCCCAGCATTTT.

About this clone: The sample carries other DNA sequences with the same CDR3. The chain couples TRBV6-5 to TRBJ1-3; no definite D call. V was clipped by 5 bases and J by 7 bases, with 6 bases between them. The CDR3 spans 11 residues. The germline V gene encodes CDR1 MNHEY and CDR2 SVGAGI. CDR3 bases: TGTGCCAGCAGTAGAGGGAACACCATATATTTT. Translation gives CASSRGNTIYF.

This chain uses TRBV4-2 with TRBJ1-1; weak D call: TRBD1 (5 bases). Trimming took off 0 bases at V and 7 bases at J, with 15 bases between the two ends. This CDR3 is 15 amino acids long. The germline V gene has CDR1 LGHNA and CDR2 YNFKEQ. In DNA form, the CDR3 reads TGTGCCAGCAGCCAAGATAGGGGCGGTAGGTTTGAAGCTTTCTTT. Protein sequence: CASSQDRGGRFEAFF.

The chain recombines TRBV2 with TRBJ1-3, with no clear D. Trimming cost V 5 bases and J 0 bases, with 8 bases left between them. The germline gives CDR1 SNHLY, CDR2 FYNNEI. CDR3 length: 14 residues. CDR3 residues: CASSQPSSGNTIYF. DNA for the CDR3: TGTGCCAGCAGTCAGCCGAGCTCTGGAAACACCATATATTTT.

This sequence joins TRBV30 and TRBJ2-5; D is possibly TRBD2 (6 bases). Trimming pared 3 bases from V and 5 bases from J, leaving 19 bases between. CDR3 length equals 15 residues. CDR1 and CDR2 from the germline V gene are GTSNPN and SVGIG (reference sequence). DNA for the CDR3: TGTGCCTGGAGCCATTTGGCGGGGAGATATGAGACCCAGTACTTC. It yields the protein CAWSHLAGRYETQYF.

The chain recombines TRBV18 with TRBJ2-1; D call uncertain. From germline, CDR1 is KGHSH and CDR2 LQKENI. Trimming pared 6 bases from V and 5 bases from J, leaving 11 bases between. The CDR3 extends over 13 amino acids. CDR3 nucleotides: TGTGCCAGCTCCGAAGGAAGACACAATGAGCAGTTCTTC. Residues: CASSEGRHNEQFF.

This chain joins TRBV27 and TRBJ2-5, with a possible D match to TRBD1 (6 bases). There are 15 residues in the CDR3. Germline CDR1 reads MNHEY; CDR2 reads SMNVEV (reference sequence). With 3 bases removed from V and 7 bases from J, the gap between germline ends came to 18 bases. CDR3: CASSFSGAGSGTQYF. The DNA of the CDR3 is TGTGCCAGCAGTTTCTCAGGGGCCGGATCCGGGACCCAGTACTTC.

V and J are TRBV11-3 and TRBJ2-5, with 7 bases aligning to TRBD1. After removal of 1 base from V and 5 bases from J, the junction contained 7 bases not matched to a gene. Germline CDR1 and CDR2: SGHNT and YENEEA. This CDR3 is built from 15 residues. The DNA for the CDR3 is TGTGCCAGCAGCTTAGCAGGGGGTAATTTCGAGACCCAGTACTTC. Translating gives CASSLAGGNFETQYF.